Shown below are 18 T cell receptor beta chains from a single sample sequenced in a study of regulatory T cells in long-lasting Graves disease. Libraries of TCR beta came from iRepertoire HTBI primers plus Arm-PCR of CDR3 regions. TCRdb redid the calling of the multiplex PCR reads with MiXCR, one entry per CDR3 protein. Found here are roughly 610,000 distinct CDR3 sequences, approximately 15% of them singletons; the top ten hold 18%. Specified time point: newly diagnosed GD, antithyroid drugs for less than 3 months. Researchers made the TCR library from RNA that was extracted from PBMCs. The same specimen was also included in a second study, on T cells in Graves' hyperthyroidism and ophthalmopathy.

The sequencing used peripheral blood mononuclear cells (PBMCs), collected at new diagnosis, from a patient treated with antithyroid drugs. Every receptor here comes from a woman under 40 with Graves disease.

This clonotype was seen many times. The chain couples TRBV18 to TRBJ1-1; no firm D call. V gave up 2 bases and J gave up 1 base, with 11 bases separating them. Germline V lookup: CDR1 KGHSH, CDR2 LQKENI. The CDR3 has 15 amino acids. The DNA for the CDR3 is TGTGCCAGCTCACCATCGGGGAGAGGGAACACTGAAGCTTTCTTT. This sequence encodes CASSPSGRGNTEAFF.

The CDR3 loop reads CASSPPQGQGEKLFF. The CDR3 coding sequence is TGTGCCAGCTCACCACCTCAGGGGCAAGGTGAAAAACTGTTTTTT. The chain uses TRBV18 and TRBJ1-4, with a tentative D call TRBD1 (6 bases). Between the trimmed V and J ends, which lost 0 bases and 7 bases, there was a span of 12 bases. The CDR3 is made up of 15 amino acids. Germline values: CDR1 KGHSH, CDR2 LQKENI.

The CDR3 sequence is CASTSGTHNSPLHF. The CDR3 bases are TGTGCCAGCACCTCCGGGACACACAATTCACCCCTCCACTTT. The chain combines TRBV28 with TRBJ1-6, with D perhaps matching TRBD1 (6 bases). CDR3 size: 14 residues. The V gene lost 7 bases and the J gene lost 7 bases, with 14 bases spanning the gap. The germline CDR1 and CDR2 sequences are MDHEN and SYDVKM.

The genes are TRBV28 and TRBJ1-5, with TRBD1 matching over 7 bases. This CDR3 is built from 14 residues. The germline CDR1 and CDR2 sequences are MDHEN and SYDVKM. Trimming cost V 8 bases and J 3 bases; bases outside gene matches: 7. In DNA form, the CDR3 reads TGTGCCAGCGGGACAGACGTTTTCAATCAGCCCCAGCATTTT. It encodes CASGTDVFNQPQHF.

The rearrangement joins TRBV5-1 to TRBJ2-4, with 10 bases matching TRBD1. The CDR3 has 17 residues. Germline V gene lookup returns CDR1 SGHRS and CDR2 YFSETQ. V lost 3 bases to trimming and J lost 0 bases; unmatched junction nucleotides: 6. The CDR3 DNA reads TGCGCCAGCAGCTGGATGACAGGGGGCGAAGCCAAAAACATTCAGTACTTC. It codes for CASSWMTGGEAKNIQYF.

V usage is TRBV13 and J usage is TRBJ2-1; 10 nucleotides match TRBD2. This CDR3 contains 15 residues. V lost 5 bases to trimming and J lost 7 bases; unmatched junction nucleotides: 8. Germline lookup yields CDR1 PRHDT and CDR2 FYEKMQ (reference sequence). CDR3 nucleotide sequence: TGTGCCAGCAGCCCCCGGGGGACTAGCGTGAATGAGCAGTTCTTC. Its translation is CASSPRGTSVNEQFF.

This clonotype was detected only a few times. The chain combines TRBV9 with TRBJ2-3, with D possibly matching TRBD2 (6 bases). This CDR3 contains 17 residues. Per the germline V gene, CDR1 is SGDLS and CDR2 is YYNGEE. The germline V and J ends were trimmed by 2 bases and 2 bases, with 18 bases remaining between them. This CDR3 reads CASSVKGLEGPTDTQYF. The CDR3 DNA sequence: TGTGCCAGCAGCGTTAAGGGTTTGGAGGGACCCACAGATACGCAGTATTTT.

This clonotype was observed a handful of times. The V call is TRBV5-4, the J call TRBJ2-5, with TRBD2 matching 9 bases. Trimming removed 4 bases from V and 5 bases from J; junction bases left unmatched: 9. The CDR3 extends over 15 amino acids. Germline lookup yields CDR1 SGHNT and CDR2 YYREEE (reference sequence). The CDR3 region is CASSLQLAGPETQYF. In DNA, the CDR3 is TGTGCCAGCAGCCTTCAACTAGCGGGTCCTGAGACCCAGTACTTC.

This clonotype was recorded at least ten times. The chain links TRBV28 to TRBJ2-1; unclear D gene. Trimming removed 5 bases at V and 8 bases at J, with 16 bases between. CDR3 length equals 14 residues. The germline V gene has CDR1 MDHEN and CDR2 SYDVKM. CDR3: CASSPFGFTDEQFF. The CDR3 nucleotides read TGTGCCAGCAGTCCTTTCGGGTTTACAGATGAGCAGTTCTTC.

As concerns this clonotype: Possible read error: a much larger clone is one base away. V is TRBV20-1 and J is TRBJ2-1; unclear D gene. CDR3 length: 12 amino acids. The ends were cut back, 7 bases at V and 2 bases at J, with 9 bases in the middle. Germline V gene sequence: CDR1 DFQATT, CDR2 SNEGSKA (reference sequence). Written as DNA, the CDR3 is TGCAGTGTCCGGCTTCCCTACAATGAGCAGTTCTTC. It is translated as CSVRLPYNEQFF.

This clonotype has ten or more counts. The CDR3 loop reads CASSGQGQGEKLFF. In DNA, the CDR3 is TGTGCCAGCAGCGGACAGGGCCAGGGGGAAAAACTGTTTTTT. The gene calls are TRBV27 and TRBJ1-4; TRBD1 matches at 8 bases. Germline V gene data show CDR1 as MNHEY and CDR2 as SMNVEV (reference sequence). J was trimmed by 8 bases and V by 6 bases; bases with no gene match: 8. CDR3 size: 14 residues.

At least ten counts were recorded for this clonotype. The V and J genes are TRBV6-2 or TRBV6-3 and TRBJ2-5; a weak D match, TRBD1 (5 bases). The V gene lost 1 base and the J gene lost 1 base, with 10 bases spanning the gap. The CDR3 covers 15 residues. CDR1 MNHEY and CDR2 SVGEGT come from the germline V gene. CDR3 sequence (DNA): TGTGCCAGCAGTTACTGGGGCAGGGCCCAAGAGACCCAGTACTTC. Protein sequence: CASSYWGRAQETQYF.

This clonotype was observed a handful of times. The chain recombines TRBV25-1 with TRBJ1-1; D is uncertain. Germline assignment: CDR1 MGHDK and CDR2 SYGVNS. V lost 3 bases and J lost 3, with 8 bases in between. The CDR3 is 13 residues long. Here the CDR3 DNA reads TGTGCCAGCAGTGAGCACAGTCACACTGAAGCTTTCTTT. It encodes CASSEHSHTEAFF.

The chain recombines TRBV10-3 with TRBJ2-7, with 9 bases lining up with TRBD1. V lost 4 bases to trimming and J lost 6 bases; unmatched junction nucleotides: 7. In germline, CDR1 is ENHRY, CDR2 SYGVKD. The CDR3 is made up of 14 amino acids. CDR3 amino acids: CAISASLDRGEQYF. The CDR3 DNA follows: TGTGCCATCAGTGCCTCTTTGGACAGGGGCGAGCAGTACTTC.

This clonotype was recorded many times. The chain is built from TRBV24-1 and TRBJ2-1, with a tentative D call TRBD2 (6 bases). The CDR3 covers 16 residues. V gave up 0 bases and J gave up 8 bases, with 16 bases separating them. Germline V CDR1 and CDR2: KGHDR, SFDVKD. The CDR3 region is CATSDLLSGGNYEQFF. For the CDR3, the DNA is TGTGCCACCAGTGATTTGTTGAGTGGCGGGAACTATGAGCAGTTCTTC.

This clonotype was seen many times. V is TRBV2 and J is TRBJ1-5; D remains ambiguous. Germline assignment: CDR1 SNHLY and CDR2 FYNNEI. The CDR3 spans 14 residues. V was clipped by 2 bases and J by 0 bases, with 5 bases between them. The CDR3 DNA sequence: TGTGCCAGCAGTGAATGGGTTAGCAATCAGCCCCAGCATTTT. As protein: CASSEWVSNQPQHF.

This clonotype was detected many times. The rearrangement links TRBV27 to TRBJ2-2; the D gene is possibly TRBD1 (6 bases). The germline gives CDR1 MNHEY, CDR2 SMNVEV (reference sequence). Trimming pared 5 bases from V and 5 bases from J, leaving 21 bases between. The CDR3 spans 17 residues. The CDR3 DNA is TGTGCCAGCAGTCCCGGGACAACAACGGACTTAACCGGGGAGCTGTTTTTT. Translated: CASSPGTTTDLTGELFF.

As regards this clonotype: This may stem from a read error, because a much larger clone lies one nucleotide away. This chain links TRBV28 with TRBJ2-2; perhaps TRBD2 as D (6 bases). This CDR3 has 12 residues. The germline CDR1 and CDR2 sequences are MDHEN and SYDVKM. CDR3 coding DNA: TGTGCCAGCAGTGGGTTCCTCGGGGGGCTGTTTTTT. This gives the protein CASSGFLGGLFF.